This entry concerns a single T cell receptor (beta chain). What it binds is not known. Sequencing was performed with immunoSEQ multiplex PCR; in TCRdb, only in-frame clones are kept and a portion is missing. The top ten hold 2% to 2.5% of the sample, which has 90,000 to 120,000 clones, about 85% seen once. Investigators merged groups given second doses at roughly 4 or roughly 12 weeks. The entry originates in a study of T cell responses to AZD1222 COVID-19 vaccine. The study, taken as a whole, reports: Only a handful of individuals given AZD1222 were seropositive at baseline.

The sequencing here drew on peripheral blood, taken 28 days after the second AZD1222 dose. The TCR sequence derives from an adult who received the AZD1222 COVID-19 vaccine.

The CDR3 sequence: CARRTDRDEKLFF. In nucleotides, the CDR3 is TGTGCCCGCCGGACAGACCGGGATGAAAAACTGTTTTTT. The chain carries TRBV6-7 and TRBJ1-4, with D perhaps matching TRBD1 (6 bases). TRBV6-7 is known as an ORF, though its function is uncertain. V lost 11 bases, J lost 6 bases, and 16 bases lay in between. The CDR3 spans 13 residues.